This T cell receptor beta chain was captured in a study of blood T cell repertoires in COVID-19. The CDR3 extends over 20 amino acids. CDR1 and CDR2 from the germline V gene are LGHNA and YNFKEQ. V lost 0 bases, J lost 1 base, and 24 bases lay in between. The sample holds one count of this clone. The protocol was immunoSEQ multiplex PCR, while the TCRdb copy is restricted to in-frame clones and leaves out a portion. The data hold around 150,000 clones, with 80% to 85% observed a single time. The clonotype comes from a woman older than 75 with active or convalescent COVID-19. V and J are TRBV4-2 and TRBJ2-5; D possibly corresponds to TRBD1 (6 bases). Sequencing was done on a sample of peripheral blood. The CDR3 DNA is TGTGCCAGCAGCCAAGAGCTAGCAGGGGTCATGGGGTCCCGCCAAGAGACCCAGTACTTC. Amino acid sequence: CASSQELAGVMGSRQETQYF.